Listed below are T cell receptor beta chains from one sample, sequenced in a study of cytomegalovirus exposure and HLA in healthy donors. Sequenced by immunoSEQ multiplex PCR; TCRdb stores in-frame clones only, minus some. There are 180,000 or so clones in the sample; roughly 75% occur only once, and less than 9.5% lies in the top ten. Sequences were obtained from PBMCs. The source of these receptors is a woman in her 40s in good health and CMV-seropositive. Each CDR3 is given with its conserved first and last residue.

v_call,cdr3_aa
TRBV5-6,CASSFNLLTQETQYF
TRBV6-5,CASSYSRGMNTEAFF
TRBV27,CASSRLYGETQYF
TRBV7-3,CASSPTREDEQYF
TRBV19,CASSLQQGFEQYF
TRBV28,CATLTTSGNTIYF
TRBV7-8,CASSLGIQETQYF
TRBV7-9,CASSLAPGETQYF
TRBV5-1,CASSLAGRGQDGYTF
TRBV20-1,CSAVGVGAFF
TRBV28,CASRKSGRAYNEQFF
TRBV7-6,CASSSRSRLAGSEQFF
TRBV7-2,CASSLETATAYSYNEQFF
TRBV6-1,CAGMGQGQVGAFF
TRBV7-9,CASSSRLAGSSTDTQYF
TRBV29-1,CSTEKGVSYGYTF
TRBV9,CASSVTGAGNEQFF
TRBV7-6,CASSLMGWRTSGRSGSYNEQFF
TRBV29-1,CSVGGLAGSGGEQFF
TRBV29-1,CSVEKGIGGNTIYF
TRBV7-3,CASSLRAGGTDEQFF
TRBV13,CASSPRRQRQNTEAFF
TRBV4-3,CASSQVTTSGSYEQYF
TRBV30,CAWSVGTAAYDEQFF
TRBV7-9,CASSLSGATGNTIYF
TRBV2,CASSVIRATNEKLFF
TRBV10-2,CASRDGTGSYNEQFF
TRBV27,CASRRQPYNEQFF
TRBV9,CASSDSGTASSYNEQFF
TRBV6-6,CASSHNPRAYGYTF
TRBV11-2,CASSLTAMINYGYTF
TRBV13,CASSRGTSGRASTDTQYF
TRBV27,CASRSNAGTEAFF
TRBV4-1,CASSQDLQGYQETQYF
TRBV9,CASSVVPGNDEQFF